The 7 T cell receptor beta chains reported below all come from one sample, sequenced in a study of shared clonotypes between healthy human individuals. This table comes from immunoSEQ multiplex PCR, and its TCRdb copy is limited to in-frame clones, with some not included. The table shows roughly 2.6 million clones, with approximately 92% occurring only once. Sequencing used naive CD4+ T cells sorted from blood. This sample's subset: CD45RA+ positively selected. These receptors were collected from a man aged 18 to 30 in good health.

The rearrangement links TRBV28 to TRBJ2-1; possibly TRBD1 for D (5 bases). Germline CDR1 is MDHEN and CDR2 is SYDVKM. V was cut by 5 bases and J by 3 bases, with 17 bases left in between. The CDR3 has 16 residues. CDR3 bases: TGTGCCAGCAGTCCCCTCATAGGGGATCTCTACAATGAGCAGTTCTTC. Protein sequence: CASSPLIGDLYNEQFF.

The J gene is TRBJ2-7, the V gene TRBV27; the match to TRBD1 covers 9 bases. This CDR3 contains 17 residues. CDR1 MNHEY and CDR2 SMNVEV come from the germline V gene (reference sequence). V lost 5 bases and J lost 6; bases outside the gene matches: 17. This CDR3 reads CASSQRTGVAGVSEQYF. The CDR3 region has the DNA TGTGCCAGCAGTCAAAGGACAGGGGTTGCGGGAGTCAGCGAGCAGTACTTC.

This clone was recorded once. CDR3 region: CASSDPGQGKQETQYF. CDR3 DNA: TGCGCCAGCAGTGACCCGGGACAGGGTAAACAAGAGACCCAGTACTTC. This chain joins TRBV10-2 and TRBJ2-5; 9 positions match TRBD1. CDR1 and CDR2 from the germline V gene are WSHSY and SAAADI. V trimming: 3 bases; J trimming: 2 bases; junction bases outside the gene matches: 7. The CDR3 runs to 16 residues.

The chain recombines TRBV27 with TRBJ1-6; D might be TRBD1 (6 bases). The V gene's germline CDR1 is MNHEY and CDR2 SMNVEV (reference sequence). The V end was cut by 4 bases, the J end by 4 bases, with 8 bases between. This CDR3 spans 14 amino acids. CDR3 amino acids: CASSSQGYNSPLHF. CDR3 nucleotide sequence: TGTGCCAGCAGTTCACAGGGTTATAATTCACCCCTCCACTTT.

The chain couples TRBV25-1 to TRBJ1-6; D might be TRBD1 (5 bases). Germline V gives CDR1 MGHDK, CDR2 SYGVNS. The CDR3 totals 13 residues. The germline V and J ends were trimmed by 6 bases and 10 bases, with 13 bases remaining between them. The CDR3 loop reads CASRETGTSPLHF. DNA for the CDR3: TGTGCCAGCAGAGAGACCGGGACCTCACCCCTCCACTTT.

V is TRBV10-3 and J is TRBJ2-7; a weak D match, TRBD2 (6 bases). Germline V gives CDR1 ENHRY, CDR2 SYGVKD. The CDR3 runs to 14 residues. The germline V and J ends were trimmed by 6 bases and 7 bases, with 19 bases remaining between them. CDR3 protein: CAISPVPLREEQYF. CDR3 bases: TGTGCCATCAGCCCCGTTCCTCTCCGGGAGGAGCAGTACTTC.

Comment on this clone: The sample holds other DNA sequences that translate to the same CDR3. The J gene is TRBJ1-4, the V gene TRBV5-4; no definite D call. V lost 0 bases, J lost 8 bases, and 11 bases lay in between. CDR3 length equals 14 residues. Germline V gene sequence: CDR1 SGHNT, CDR2 YYREEE (reference sequence). DNA for the CDR3: TGTGCCAGCAGCTTGGCCGGTGGCGGCGAAAAACTGTTTTTT. Its translation is CASSLAGGGEKLFF.